Listed below are T cell receptor beta chains from one sample, sequenced in a study of OX40 agonist ivuxolimab in advanced cancers. Measured with immunoSEQ multiplex PCR; TCRdb has only the in-frame clones, and not every one. The sample comprises about 82,000 clones, roughly 91% of which are singletons, and 2.3% rests with the top ten. The sample here was CD4+ or CD8+ T cells sorted from blood, taken in a trial of the OX40 agonist ivuxolimab. The receptors here all came from an adult with an advanced solid tumor such as melanoma, head and neck, liver or kidney cancer. Both conserved end residues are part of each CDR3. A D gene is named only where the DNA matches it firmly. Clone size, where shown, is once, few, many, or a class for clones that have expanded.

CDR3 DNA	CDR3 protein	D gene	clone size	V gene	J gene
TGCAGTGCCCCACTCTTCAATGAGCAGTTCTTC	CSAPLFNEQFF	-	-	TRBV20-1	TRBJ2-1
TGTGCCAGCAGCTTGATGGCTAGCGGGATCTATGAGCAGTTCTTC	CASSLMASGIYEQFF	TRBD2	-	TRBV7-3	TRBJ2-1
TGTGCCAGCAGCGCCGACAGGACGGGTGAAAAACTGTTTTTT	CASSADRTGEKLFF	-	-	TRBV4-2	TRBJ1-4
TGTGCCAGCAGCGAGGGACAGGGGGCTGACACTGAAGCTTTCTTT	CASSEGQGADTEAFF	TRBD1	few	TRBV11-2	TRBJ1-1
TGTGCCAGCAGCTTCTCAGCGGCCCGTACAGATACGCAGTATTTT	CASSFSAARTDTQYF	-	-	TRBV7-3	TRBJ2-3
TGTGCCAGCGGACGGCAGATTTACGAGCAGTACTTC	CASGRQIYEQYF	-	-	TRBV2	TRBJ2-7
TGCGCCAGCAGCCAAGGGGGGAATCCAGCAGATACGCAGTATTTT	CASSQGGNPADTQYF	-	-	TRBV4-3	TRBJ2-3
TGTGCCTGGAGTCCACAGGGTAACTATGGCTACACCTTC	CAWSPQGNYGYTF	-	-	TRBV30	TRBJ1-2
TGTGCCAGCAGTGGCGTGACCGGACCTGGTAGCGAGCAGTACTTC	CASSGVTGPGSEQYF	-	once	TRBV6-5	TRBJ2-7
TGTGCCATCAGTTCGACAGGGGCCACAGATACGCAGTATTTT	CAISSTGATDTQYF	TRBD1	-	TRBV10-3	TRBJ2-3
TGTGCCAGCAGTCTGTCCGGGACAGTGAACACTGAAGCTTTCTTT	CASSLSGTVNTEAFF	TRBD1	-	TRBV27	TRBJ1-1
TGTGCCAGCAGACAGGGATTTGTCAATGAGCAGTTCTTC	CASRQGFVNEQFF	-	-	TRBV7-2	TRBJ2-1
TGTGCCAGCTCACCTAACCGCCGGGACAGGGGGGACATTCAGTACTTC	CASSPNRRDRGDIQYF	TRBD1	-	TRBV18	TRBJ2-4
TGCGCCAGCAGCTTTAATACAGGGGCACGAACGACTGAAGCTTTCTTT	CASSFNTGARTTEAFF	TRBD1	-	TRBV5-1	TRBJ1-1
TGTGCCAGCAGTTTGGGACCACCCTCCTACAATGAGCAGTTCTTC	CASSLGPPSYNEQFF	-	-	TRBV27	TRBJ2-1
TGCGCCAGCAGCCGGCTTGGGACTTCCTCCGAGACCCAGTACTTC	CASSRLGTSSETQYF	-	few	TRBV4-1	TRBJ2-5
TGTGCCTATGCCTCGACGGTCACCTACGAGCAGTACTTC	CAYASTVTYEQYF	-	once	TRBV30	TRBJ2-7
TGTGCCAGCAGTAGGAACGGAATCACCTACGAGCAGTACTTC	CASSRNGITYEQYF	-	once	TRBV27	TRBJ2-7
TGTGCCAGCAGTGGGGACAGGGGCGGGACAGATACGCAGTATTTT	CASSGDRGGTDTQYF	TRBD1	-	TRBV2	TRBJ2-3
TGTGCCAGCAGCTCGGGGATCCCTAACCTAGGCCAGTACTTC	CASSSGIPNLGQYF	-	-	TRBV5-6	TRBJ2-5
TGTGCCAGTAGAGGCTCCGGGGCCAACGTCCTGACTTTC	CASRGSGANVLTF	-	-	TRBV6-1	TRBJ2-6
TGTGCCAGCAGTTTAGGCGGGAGGGCCAACAATGAGCAGTTCTTC	CASSLGGRANNEQFF	TRBD2	-	TRBV28	TRBJ2-1
TGTGCCAGCAGTCCGGGACTAGCGATAGCCAAAAACATTCAGTACTTC	CASSPGLAIAKNIQYF	TRBD2	-	TRBV27	TRBJ2-4